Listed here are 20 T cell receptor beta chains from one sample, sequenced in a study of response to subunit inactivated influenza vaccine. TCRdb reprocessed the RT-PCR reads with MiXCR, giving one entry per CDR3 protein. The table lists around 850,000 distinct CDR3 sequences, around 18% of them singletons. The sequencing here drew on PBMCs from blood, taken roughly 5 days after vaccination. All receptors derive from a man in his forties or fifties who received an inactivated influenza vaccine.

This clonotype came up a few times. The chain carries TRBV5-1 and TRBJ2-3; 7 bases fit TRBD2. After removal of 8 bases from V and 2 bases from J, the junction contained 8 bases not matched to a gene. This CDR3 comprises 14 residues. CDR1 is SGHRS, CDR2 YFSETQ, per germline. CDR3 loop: CASKREGFTDTQYF. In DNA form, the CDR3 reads TGCGCCAGTAAGAGGGAGGGTTTCACAGATACGCAGTATTTT.

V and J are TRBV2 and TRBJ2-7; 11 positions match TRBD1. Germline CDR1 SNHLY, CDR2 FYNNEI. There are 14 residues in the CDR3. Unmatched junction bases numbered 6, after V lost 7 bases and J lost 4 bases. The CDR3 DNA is TGTGCCAGCAAACCGGGACAGGGGGAGTACGAGCAGTACTTC. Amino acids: CASKPGQGEYEQYF.

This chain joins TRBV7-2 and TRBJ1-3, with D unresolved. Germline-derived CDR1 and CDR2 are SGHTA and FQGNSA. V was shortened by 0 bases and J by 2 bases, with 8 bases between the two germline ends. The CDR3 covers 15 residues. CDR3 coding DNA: TGTGCCAGCAGCTTAGCGCTCGGCACTGGAAACACCATATATTTT. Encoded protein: CASSLALGTGNTIYF. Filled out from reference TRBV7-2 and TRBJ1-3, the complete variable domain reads GAGVSQSPSNKVTEKGKDVELRCDPISGHTALYWYRQSLGQGLEFLIYFQGNSAPDKSGLPSDRFSAERTGGSVSTLTIQRTQQEDSAVYLCASSLALGTGNTIYFGEGSWLTVV.

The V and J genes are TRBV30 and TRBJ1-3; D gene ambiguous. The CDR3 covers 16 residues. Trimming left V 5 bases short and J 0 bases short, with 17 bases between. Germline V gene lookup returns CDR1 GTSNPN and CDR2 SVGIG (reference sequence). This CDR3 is CAWSGGAPFSGNTIYF. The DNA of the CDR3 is TGTGCCTGGTCGGGAGGCGCGCCCTTCTCTGGAAACACCATATATTTT. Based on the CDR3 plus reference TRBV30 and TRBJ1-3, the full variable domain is SQTIHQWPATLVQPVGSPLSLECTVEGTSNPNLYWYRQAAGRGLQLLFYSVGIGQISSEVPQNLSASRPQDRQFILSSKKLLLSDSGFYLCAWSGGAPFSGNTIYFGEGSWLTVV.

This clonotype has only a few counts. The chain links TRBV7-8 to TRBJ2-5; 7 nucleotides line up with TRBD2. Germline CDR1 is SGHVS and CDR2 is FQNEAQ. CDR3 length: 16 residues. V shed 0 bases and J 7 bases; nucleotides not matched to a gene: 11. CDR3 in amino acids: CASSLALGGGPSTQYF. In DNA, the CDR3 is TGTGCCAGCAGCTTAGCGCTGGGGGGAGGGCCTTCGACCCAGTACTTC.

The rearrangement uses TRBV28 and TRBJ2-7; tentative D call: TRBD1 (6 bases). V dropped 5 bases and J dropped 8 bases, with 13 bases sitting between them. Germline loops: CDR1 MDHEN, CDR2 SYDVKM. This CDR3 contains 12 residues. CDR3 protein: CASSTTGKKQYF. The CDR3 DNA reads TGTGCCAGCAGTACGACAGGAAAAAAGCAGTACTTC.

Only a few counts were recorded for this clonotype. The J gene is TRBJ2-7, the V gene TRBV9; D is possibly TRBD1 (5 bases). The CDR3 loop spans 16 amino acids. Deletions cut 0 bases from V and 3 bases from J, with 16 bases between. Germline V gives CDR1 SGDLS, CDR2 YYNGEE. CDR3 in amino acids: CASSVAAGFGIYEQYF. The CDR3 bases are TGTGCCAGCAGCGTAGCGGCAGGGTTTGGGATCTACGAGCAGTACTTC.

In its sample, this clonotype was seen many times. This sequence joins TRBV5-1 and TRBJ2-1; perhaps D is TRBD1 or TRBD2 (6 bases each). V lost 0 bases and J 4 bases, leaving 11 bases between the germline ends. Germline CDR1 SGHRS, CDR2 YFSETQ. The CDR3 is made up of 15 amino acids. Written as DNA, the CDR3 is TGCGCCAGCAGCTTGGAAACGGGGGCTTACAATGAGCAGTTCTTC. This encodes CASSLETGAYNEQFF.

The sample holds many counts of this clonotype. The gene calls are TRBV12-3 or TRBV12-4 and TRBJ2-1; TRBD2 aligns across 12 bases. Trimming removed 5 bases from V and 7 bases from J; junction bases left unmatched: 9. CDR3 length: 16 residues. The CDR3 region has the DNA TGTGCCAGCAGTGCCCTAGCGGGGGGGTTTGCTAATGAGCAGTTCTTC. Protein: CASSALAGGFANEQFF.

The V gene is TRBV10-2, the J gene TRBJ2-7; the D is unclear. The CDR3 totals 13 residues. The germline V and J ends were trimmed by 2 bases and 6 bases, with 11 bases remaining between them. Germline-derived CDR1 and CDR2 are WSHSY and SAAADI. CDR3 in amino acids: CASSEGRSGEQYF. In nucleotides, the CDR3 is TGCGCCAGCAGTGAGGGTCGAAGTGGCGAGCAGTACTTC.

The CDR3 spells CSAAFGSDHTDTQYF. CDR3 coding DNA: TGCAGTGCAGCCTTTGGTTCGGACCACACAGATACGCAGTATTTT. The chain joins TRBV20-1 to TRBJ2-3; D gene ambiguous. The V end was cut by 6 bases, the J end by 2 bases, with 18 bases between. The CDR3 is 15 amino acids. CDR1 and CDR2 (germline): DFQATT, SNEGSKA (reference sequence).

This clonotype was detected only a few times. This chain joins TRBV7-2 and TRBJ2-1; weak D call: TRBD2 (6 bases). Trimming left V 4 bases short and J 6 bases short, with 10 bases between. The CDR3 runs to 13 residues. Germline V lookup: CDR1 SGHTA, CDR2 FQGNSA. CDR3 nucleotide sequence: TGTGCCAGCAGCTCCCCTAGCGCCAATGAGCAGTTCTTC. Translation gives CASSSPSANEQFF.

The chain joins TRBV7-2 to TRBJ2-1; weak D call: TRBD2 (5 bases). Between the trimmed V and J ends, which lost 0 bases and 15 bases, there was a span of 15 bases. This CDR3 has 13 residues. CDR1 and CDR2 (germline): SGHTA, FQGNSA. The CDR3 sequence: CASSLADVGGAFF. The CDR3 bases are TGTGCCAGCAGCTTAGCGGACGTCGGAGGTGCGTTCTTC.

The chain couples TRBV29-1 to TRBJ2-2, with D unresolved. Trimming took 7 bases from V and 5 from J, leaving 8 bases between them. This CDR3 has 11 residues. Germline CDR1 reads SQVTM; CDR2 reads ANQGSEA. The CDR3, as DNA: TGCAGCGGGAGAGATACCGGGGAGCTGTTTTTT. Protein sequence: CSGRDTGELFF.

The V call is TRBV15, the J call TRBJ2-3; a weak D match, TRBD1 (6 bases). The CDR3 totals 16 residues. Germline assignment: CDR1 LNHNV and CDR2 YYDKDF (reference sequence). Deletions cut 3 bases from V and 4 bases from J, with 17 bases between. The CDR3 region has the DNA TGTGCCACCAGCAGGAGAACTGGGGGCATCGCAGATACGCAGTATTTT. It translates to CATSRRTGGIADTQYF.

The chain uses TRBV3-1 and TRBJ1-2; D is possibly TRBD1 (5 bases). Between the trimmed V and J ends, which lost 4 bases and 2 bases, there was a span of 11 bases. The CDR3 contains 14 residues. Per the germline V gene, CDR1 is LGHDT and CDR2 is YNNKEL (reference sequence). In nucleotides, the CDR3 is TGTGCCAGCAGCCGGTGGGACGGAAACTATGGCTACACCTTC. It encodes CASSRWDGNYGYTF. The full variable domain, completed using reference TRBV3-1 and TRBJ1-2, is DTAVSQTPKYLVTQMGNDKSIKCEQNLGHDTMYWYKQDSKKFLKIMFSYNNKELIINETVPNRFSPKSPDKAHLNLHINSLELGDSAVYFCASSRWDGNYGYTFGSGTRLTVV.

This CDR3 reads CASSGPGTSGSSYEQYF. CDR3 bases: TGTGCCAGCAGTGGACCCGGGACTAGCGGGAGCTCCTACGAGCAGTACTTC. This chain connects TRBV2 to TRBJ2-7, with 14 bases identical to TRBD2. Per germline, CDR1 SNHLY and CDR2 FYNNEI. This CDR3 spans 17 amino acids. V gave up 4 bases and J gave up 0 bases; unmatched junction bases: 5.

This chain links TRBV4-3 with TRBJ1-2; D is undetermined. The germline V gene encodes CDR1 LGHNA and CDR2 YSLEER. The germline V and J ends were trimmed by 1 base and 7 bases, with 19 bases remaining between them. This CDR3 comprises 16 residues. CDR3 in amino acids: CASSQVASSRAGGYTF. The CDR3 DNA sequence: TGCGCCAGCAGCCAAGTAGCGTCCAGTCGTGCGGGTGGCTACACCTTC.

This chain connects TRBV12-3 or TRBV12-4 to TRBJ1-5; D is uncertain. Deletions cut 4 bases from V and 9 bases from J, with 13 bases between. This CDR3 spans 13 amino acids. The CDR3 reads CASSSQRFSPQHF. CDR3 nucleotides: TGTGCCAGCAGTTCCCAGAGGTTCTCGCCCCAGCATTTT.

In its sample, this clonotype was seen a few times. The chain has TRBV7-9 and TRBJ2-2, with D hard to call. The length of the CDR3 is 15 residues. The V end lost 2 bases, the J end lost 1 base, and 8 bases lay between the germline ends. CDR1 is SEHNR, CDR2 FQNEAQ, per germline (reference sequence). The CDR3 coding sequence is TGTGCCAGCAGCTTATATGCTAGGAACACCGGGGAGCTGTTTTTT. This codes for CASSLYARNTGELFF.